This T cell receptor (beta chain) was recorded in a study of blood T cell repertoires in COVID-19. The CDR3 spans 17 residues. The J segment lost 3 bases and the V segment lost 5 bases, leaving 14 bases of the junction unmatched. Germline-derived CDR1 and CDR2 are MNHEY and SMNVEV (reference sequence). The method was immunoSEQ multiplex PCR; TCRdb's version includes in-frame clones alone and lacks a portion of them. The sample contains 430,000 or so clones, 85% to 90% of which appear only once. The sample taken for sequencing was PBMCs or T cells enriched from blood (not recorded which). This clonotype was sampled from a woman between 40 and 55 years old who had recovered from COVID-19. The chain uses TRBV27 and TRBJ1-1; TRBD1 matches 8 bases. CDR3 DNA sequence: TGTGCCAGCAGTCCACCGGACAGGGTGGGGGGGCACACTGAAGCTTTCTTT. Protein product: CASSPPDRVGGHTEAFF.